This TCR beta chain was obtained from a study of blood T cell repertoires in COVID-19. Germline CDR1 is SGHAT and CDR2 is FQNNGV. J gave up 4 bases and V 2 bases, and 3 bases lay outside the gene matches. The CDR3 has 14 residues. The repertoire was sequenced with immunoSEQ multiplex PCR; TCRdb's copy has only in-frame clones and lacks some. Among some 220,000 clones listed, about nine tenths were seen once. This clonotype was sampled from a man aged 30 to 39 with COVID-19, enrolled during active disease. The sequenced sample consisted of peripheral blood. The chain links TRBV11-2 to TRBJ2-5, with 8 bases that match TRBD2. The CDR3 nucleotides read TGTGCCAGCAGCTTATCCACTAGCGGAGAGACCCAGTACTTC. This sequence encodes CASSLSTSGETQYF.